The present entry profiles one T cell receptor (beta chain) with its context. The sample is drawn from a study of blood T cell repertoires in COVID-19. Study context: Acute-phase and convalescent COVID-19 samples originated in the United States, Italy and Spain. PBMCs, B-cell-depleted T cells, or T cells provided the cDNA or gDNA that made up the material.

CDR1 is MNHNS and CDR2 is SASEGT in the germline V gene. The CDR3 loop spans 14 amino acids. The J segment lost 4 bases and the V segment lost 2 bases, leaving 4 bases of the junction unmatched. Per the original data handling: Scientists estimated how many nucleated cells there were by amplifying reference gene primers. TCRdb keeps only in-frame clones here, not all; method: immunoSEQ multiplex PCR. V, J and clone size derive from that table, while D and trimming were established from the DNA sequence. The data hold some 93,000 clones, with 86% observed a single time. The clonotype was recovered from a woman of 80 years or more with acute or convalescent COVID-19. Sequenced: peripheral blood. The chain joins TRBV6-1 to TRBJ1-2, with TRBD1 identical over 7 bases. The CDR3 protein is CASSEPGQIYGYTF. The CDR3 DNA sequence: TGTGCCAGCAGTGAACCGGGACAGATCTATGGCTACACCTTC.